A single sample gave rise to the 8 T cell receptor beta chains below, sequenced in a study of CD8+CD57+ T cells in acquired aplastic anemia. Investigators profiled TCR beta VDJ and CDR3 from genomic DNA template. From the reads, TCRdb called clonotypes with MiXCR, one entry per CDR3 protein. This table holds 150,000 to 200,000 distinct CDR3 sequences, more than 60% found once. Patients chosen for sequencing had CD8+CD57+ cells that had expanded, as shown by flow cytometry. The specimen was sorted CD4+, CD8+, or CD8+CD57+ T cells (not recorded which) from PBMCs. The receptors shown here come from a human donor with aplastic anemia.

This clonotype was seen many times. The chain combines TRBV5-6 with TRBJ1-2; D uncertain. Trimming stripped 2 bases from V and 2 bases from J, with 10 bases between. CDR1 and CDR2 (germline): SGHDT, YYEEEE. The CDR3 length is 14 residues. CDR3 nucleotide sequence: TGTGCCAGCAGCTTTTGGTCCAACAACTATGGCTACACCTTC. This encodes CASSFWSNNYGYTF. The full variable domain, its missing parts supplied by reference TRBV5-6 and TRBJ1-2, is DAGVTQSPTHLIKTRGQQVTLRCSPKSGHDTVSWYQQALGQGPQFIFQYYEEEERQRGNFPDRFSGHQFPNYSSELNVNALLLGDSALYLCASSFWSNNYGYTFGSGTRLTVV.

The chain links TRBV15 to TRBJ2-1, with 16 bases fitting TRBD2. With V trimmed by 4 bases and J by 12 bases, 15 bases remained unmatched. Germline V gene sequence: CDR1 LNHNV, CDR2 YYDKDF (reference sequence). The length of the CDR3 is 18 residues. CDR3 nucleotides: TGTGCCACCAGCAACAATCGCGGCGGGACTAGCGGGGGGGCGATGCAGTTCTTC. It specifies CATSNNRGGTSGGAMQFF.

This clonotype has just one count. The CDR3 DNA is TGTGCCAGCAGCCTGGGACAGGGACTCAATCAGCCCCAGCATTTT. Amino acids: CASSLGQGLNQPQHF. The chain employs TRBV7-8 and TRBJ1-5, with TRBD1 matching over 9 bases. Trimming cost V 5 bases and J 3 bases; bases outside gene matches: 5. Germline-derived CDR1 and CDR2 are SGHVS and FQNEAQ. The CDR3 runs 15 residues.

This clonotype has a single count. The germline gene is not matched at one end of the junction; a read error may be the cause. The chain is built from TRBV2 and TRBJ1-2; no clear D gene. This CDR3 spans 10 amino acids. Germline assignment: CDR1 SNHLY and CDR2 FYNNEI. The DNA of the CDR3 is TGTGCCACCATTGACTATGACTACGACTTC. This codes for CATIDYDYDF. Variable domain in full (rest from reference TRBV2 and TRBJ1-2): EPEVTQTPSHQVTQMGQEVILRCVPISNHLYFYWYRQILGQKVEFLVSFYNNEISEKSEIFDDQFSVERPDGSNFTLKIRSTKLEDSAMYFCATIDYDYDFGSGTRLTVV.

The rearrangement joins TRBV19 to TRBJ2-1; D is perhaps TRBD1 or TRBD2 (6 bases each). This CDR3 comprises 15 residues. Between the trimmed V and J ends, which lost 4 bases and 9 bases, there was a span of 19 bases. Germline V lookup: CDR1 LNHDA, CDR2 SQIVND (reference sequence). The CDR3 region is CASSNASGARSEQFF. CDR3 sequence (DNA): TGTGCCAGTAGTAATGCTTCGGGGGCCAGGAGTGAGCAGTTCTTC.

The V gene is TRBV15, the J gene TRBJ2-7, with 8 bases aligning to TRBD1. The CDR3 is 14 residues long. Trimming removed 3 bases from V and 5 bases from J; junction bases left unmatched: 6. Germline V lookup: CDR1 LNHNV, CDR2 YYDKDF (reference sequence). The CDR3 DNA sequence: TGTGCCACCAGCAGCGGGACAGGCGTCGACGAGCAGTACTTC. It translates to CATSSGTGVDEQYF. The full variable domain, in which reference TRBV15 and TRBJ2-7 provide the parts outside the CDR3, is DAMVIQNPRYQVTQFGKPVTLSCSQTLNHNVMYWYQQKSSQAPKLLFHYYDKDFNNEADTPDNFQSRRPNTSFCFLDIRSPGLGDTAMYLCATSSGTGVDEQYFGPGTRLTVT.

The chain joins TRBV19 to TRBJ1-6; D gene unclear. CDR3 size: 13 residues. CDR1 is LNHDA and CDR2 is SQIVND in the germline V gene (reference sequence). Trimming shortened V by 5 bases and J by 4 bases, and 6 bases separated the two germline ends. The CDR3 is CASSGEYNSPLHF. DNA of the CDR3: TGTGCCAGTAGTGGAGAGTATAATTCACCCCTCCACTTT.

This clonotype was seen many times. The genes are TRBV7-9 and TRBJ1-6; a weak D match, TRBD1 (6 bases). V was shortened by 1 base and J by 4 bases, with 11 bases between the two germline ends. Per the germline V gene, CDR1 is SEHNR and CDR2 is FQNEAQ (reference sequence). The CDR3 runs 16 residues. CDR3 nucleotide sequence: TGTGCCAGCAGCTTAGTAGGGGGGGATTATAATTCACCCCTCCACTTT. It translates to CASSLVGGDYNSPLHF.